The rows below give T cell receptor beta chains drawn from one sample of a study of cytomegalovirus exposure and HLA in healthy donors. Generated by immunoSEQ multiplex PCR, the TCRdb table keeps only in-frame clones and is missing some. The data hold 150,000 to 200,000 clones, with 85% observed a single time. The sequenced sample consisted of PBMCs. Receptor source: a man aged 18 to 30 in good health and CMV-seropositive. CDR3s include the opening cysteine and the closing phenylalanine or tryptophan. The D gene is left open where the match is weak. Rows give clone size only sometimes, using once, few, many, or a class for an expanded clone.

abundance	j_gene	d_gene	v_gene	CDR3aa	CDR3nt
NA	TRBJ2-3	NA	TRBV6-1	CASSPRGGADTQYF	TGTGCCAGCAGCCCTAGGGGGGGGGCAGATACGCAGTATTTT
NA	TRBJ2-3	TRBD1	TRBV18	CASSSNRGPDTQYF	TGTGCCAGCTCGTCGAACAGGGGGCCAGATACGCAGTATTTT
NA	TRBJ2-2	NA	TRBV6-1	CASCTDAECTGELFF	TGTGCCAGCTGCACAGACGCCGAGTGCACCGGGGAGCTGTTTTTT
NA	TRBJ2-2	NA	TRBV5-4	CASRDSTNTGELFF	TGTGCCAGCAGGGACAGCACGAACACCGGGGAGCTGTTTTTT
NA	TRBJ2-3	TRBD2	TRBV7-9	CASSTGGWNTQYF	TGTGCCAGCAGCACGGGGGGGTGGAATACGCAGTATTTT
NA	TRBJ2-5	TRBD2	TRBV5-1	CASSFSGTSQETQYF	TGCGCCAGCAGCTTTAGCGGGACTAGCCAAGAGACCCAGTACTTC
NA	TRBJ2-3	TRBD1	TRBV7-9	CASSPRTGGLTDTQYF	TGTGCCAGCAGCCCGAGGACAGGGGGCCTCACAGATACGCAGTATTTT
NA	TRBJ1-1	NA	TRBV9	CASSVGAQGTEAFF	TGTGCCAGCAGCGTAGGGGCCCAGGGCACTGAAGCTTTCTTT
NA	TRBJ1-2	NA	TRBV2	CASSEASGVYGYTF	TGTGCCAGCAGTGAAGCGTCAGGGGTCTATGGCTACACCTTC
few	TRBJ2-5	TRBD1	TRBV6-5	CASSYSDRGETQYF	TGTGCCAGCAGTTACTCGGACAGGGGGGAGACCCAGTACTTC
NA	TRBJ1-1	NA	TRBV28	CASKTRPSTEAFF	TGTGCCAGCAAGACTAGACCGAGCACTGAAGCTTTCTTT
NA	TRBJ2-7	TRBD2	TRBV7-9	CASSLAGLSGRRYEQYF	TGTGCCAGCAGCTTAGCGGGGCTAAGCGGGAGGCGGTACGAGCAGTACTTC
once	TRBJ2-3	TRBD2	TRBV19	CASSIGLAGLGPDTQYF	TGTGCCAGTAGTATAGGGCTAGCGGGATTGGGGCCAGATACGCAGTATTTT
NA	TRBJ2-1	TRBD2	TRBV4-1	CASSPTSGSSYNEQFF	TGCGCCAGCAGCCCGACTAGCGGGAGTTCCTACAATGAGCAGTTCTTC
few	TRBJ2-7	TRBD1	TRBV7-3	CASSPGPTGHYEQYF	TGTGCCAGCAGCCCCGGTCCGACAGGGCATTACGAGCAGTACTTC
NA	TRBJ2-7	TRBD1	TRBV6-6	CASSPPGGYEQYF	TGTGCCAGCAGTCCCCCAGGGGGCTACGAGCAGTACTTC
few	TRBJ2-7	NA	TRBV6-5	CASNRRGVFSYEQYF	TGTGCCAGCAACAGGAGAGGCGTCTTCTCCTACGAGCAGTACTTC
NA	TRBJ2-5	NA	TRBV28	CASSFYDRLETQYF	TGTGCCAGCAGTTTTTATGACAGGCTGGAGACCCAGTACTTC
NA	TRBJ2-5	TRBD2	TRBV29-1	CSVDPTSGGETQYF	TGCAGCGTTGACCCTACTAGCGGGGGGGAGACCCAGTACTTC
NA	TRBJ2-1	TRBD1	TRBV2	CASYYSRDRGYNEQFF	TGTGCCAGCTACTATTCCCGGGACAGGGGGTATAATGAGCAGTTCTTC
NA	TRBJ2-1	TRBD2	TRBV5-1	CASSLSGGDKYEQFF	TGCGCCAGCAGCTTGAGCGGGGGAGATAAATATGAGCAGTTCTTC
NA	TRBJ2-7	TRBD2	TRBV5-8	CASSPWGLAAQYF	TGTGCCAGCAGCCCCTGGGGACTAGCGGCACAGTACTTC